Below, one T cell receptor beta chain is given with its context. What it binds is unknown. These data are taken from a study of blood T cells in healthy people across ages. Study in general: For every two T cells, template switching captured about one barcoded beta molecule.

Points from the study as a whole: Strong correlation existed between TCR beta diversity and naive T cell percentage.

Trimming took off 0 bases at V and 0 bases at J, with 18 bases between the two ends. Germline assignment: CDR1 DFQATT and CDR2 SNEGSKA (reference sequence). The CDR3 totals 18 residues. Each sample had at least 6 million PBMCs isolated. For the second PCR, which ran for about 7 to 11 cycles, a sample-barcoded 5' primer and a J-beta primer mix were used. TCRdb processed the 5' RACE reads anew with MiXCR; each CDR3 protein has one entry. The sample shows about 680,000 distinct CDR3 sequences, 49% of them seen only once. The clonotype originates from a woman in her sixties in good health. The chain has TRBV20-1 and TRBJ2-1, with D possibly TRBD2 on 5 matching bases. Sequenced material: blood. The CDR3 DNA is TGCAGTGCTAGAGACTCAGCGGTTAGACTCCTCTCCTACAATGAGCAGTTCTTC. Protein sequence: CSARDSAVRLLSYNEQFF.